The source of this TCR beta chain is a study of T cell responses to AZD1222 COVID-19 vaccine. Findings and limits, study-wide: Most donors were white British and more were female, and clonal diversity was possibly underestimated. Seropositivity was recorded at baseline in only 6 or 7 AZD1222 recipients. The CD4 TCRs associated with vaccination extended across spike and predominated at 160-218 and 743-854.

V was pared by 3 bases and J by 4 bases, with 9 bases between. The CDR3 runs to 13 residues. Per the germline V gene, CDR1 is ENHRY and CDR2 is SYGVKD. This clone has just a few counts. The antigen is undetermined. The protocol was immunoSEQ multiplex PCR, while the TCRdb copy is restricted to in-frame clones and leaves out a portion. The sample carries 150,000 to 200,000 clones, approximately 91% recorded once. J is TRBJ1-2 and V is TRBV10-3, with D unclear. The starting material was peripheral blood, obtained on day 0 of AZD1222 vaccination. The TCR was taken from an adult in good health. The CDR3 coding sequence is TGTGCCATCAGTGATGGGCAAGCCTATGGCTACACCTTC. It encodes CAISDGQAYGYTF.